Listed here is a single T cell receptor (beta chain). Its antigen remains unknown. The V gene lost 4 bases and the J gene lost 0 bases, with 20 bases spanning the gap. Germline loops: CDR1 SGHNT, CDR2 YYREEE (reference sequence). The CDR3 loop spans 19 amino acids. The data derive from a study of cytomegalovirus exposure and HLA in healthy donors. Whole-study results and caveats: Some V segments, TRBV6-2 and TRBV6-3 among them, were indistinguishable and were therefore excluded. Earlier analysis found most TCR beta V segments productive about 87% or about 30% of the time.

With 60 Vbeta and 13 Jbeta primers, the PCR was carried out. Libraries were prepared by immunoSEQ multiplex PCR; TCRdb keeps only in-frame clonotypes and omits some of them. In the table there are about 170,000 clones, 70% to 90% of which are singletons. This chain joins TRBV5-4 and TRBJ2-6; tentatively, D is TRBD2 (5 bases). Material for sequencing was PBMCs. The receptor was derived from a man aged 25 to 45 in good health and CMV-seropositive. CDR3 loop: CASSPVGKGGYSGANVLTF. DNA for the CDR3: TGTGCCAGCAGCCCCGTCGGGAAGGGCGGCTACTCTGGGGCCAACGTCCTGACTTTC.